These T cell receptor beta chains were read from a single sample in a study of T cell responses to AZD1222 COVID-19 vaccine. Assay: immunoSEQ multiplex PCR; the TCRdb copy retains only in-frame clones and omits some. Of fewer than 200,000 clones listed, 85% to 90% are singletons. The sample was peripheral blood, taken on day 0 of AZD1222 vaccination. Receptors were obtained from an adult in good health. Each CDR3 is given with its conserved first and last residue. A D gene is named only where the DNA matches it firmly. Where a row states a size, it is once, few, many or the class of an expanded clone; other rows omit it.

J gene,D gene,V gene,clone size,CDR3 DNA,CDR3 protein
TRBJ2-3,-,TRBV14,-,TGTGCCAGCAGCCAAGATCGGAGCGGGCGTACAGATACGCAGTATTTT,CASSQDRSGRTDTQYF
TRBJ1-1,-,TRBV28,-,TGTGCCAGCAGCGAACAGGGCGACACTGAAGCTTTCTTT,CASSEQGDTEAFF
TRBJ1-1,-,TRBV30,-,TGTGCCTGGAGTTCCGGACAGAACACTGAAGCTTTCTTT,CAWSSGQNTEAFF
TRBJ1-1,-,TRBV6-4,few,TGTGCCAGCCGAGGGGAGGGGATGGGGACTGAAGCTTTCTTT,CASRGEGMGTEAFF
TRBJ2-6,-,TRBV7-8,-,TGTGCCAGCAGCCCCGAGGGGGCTGGGGCCAACGTCCTGACTTTC,CASSPEGAGANVLTF
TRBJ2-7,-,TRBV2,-,TGTGCCAGCACCCTACACAGGGACGAGCAGTACTTC,CASTLHRDEQYF
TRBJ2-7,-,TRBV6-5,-,TGTGCCAGCAGTTACTCGAAAAGGGTAGGCTACGAGCAGTACTTC,CASSYSKRVGYEQYF
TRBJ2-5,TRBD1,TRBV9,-,TGTGCCAGCAGCGTAGCTCCACAAGGGACAGGGAGTCAAGAGACCCAGTACTTC,CASSVAPQGTGSQETQYF
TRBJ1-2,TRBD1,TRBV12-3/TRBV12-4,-,TGTGCCAGCAGCCACGGGACAGGGGTAGGCTACACCTTC,CASSHGTGVGYTF
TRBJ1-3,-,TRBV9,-,TGTGCCAGCAGCGTAGGGACTGGAAACACCATATATTTT,CASSVGTGNTIYF
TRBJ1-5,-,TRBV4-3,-,TGCGCCAGCAGCCAAGATCATGGGGGCGTTCAGCCCCAGCATTTT,CASSQDHGGVQPQHF
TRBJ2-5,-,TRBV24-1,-,TGTGCCACCAGTGATCCAAACAGGGGAGGGGAGACCCAGTACTTC,CATSDPNRGGETQYF
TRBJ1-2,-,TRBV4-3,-,TGCGCCAGCAGCCAAGGGACCATAGCTAACTATGGCTACACCTTC,CASSQGTIANYGYTF
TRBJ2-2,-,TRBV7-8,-,TGTGCCAGCAGCCAGGGTCGGCCAGGGACCGGGGAGCTGTTTTTT,CASSQGRPGTGELFF
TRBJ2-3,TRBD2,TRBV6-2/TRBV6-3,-,TGTGCCAGCAGTAGACTAGCGGGGGTCGTGACAGATACGCAGTATTTT,CASSRLAGVVTDTQYF
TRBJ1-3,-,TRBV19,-,TGTGCCAGTAGTCGATCACCCGTCTCTGGAAACACCATATATTTT,CASSRSPVSGNTIYF
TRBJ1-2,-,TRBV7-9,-,TGTGCCAGCAGCCTCGGAGGGGACCTCTATGGCTACACCTTC,CASSLGGDLYGYTF
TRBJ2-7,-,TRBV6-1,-,TGTGCCAGCAGTGAAGCCCCGGACAGCTACGAGCAGTACTTC,CASSEAPDSYEQYF
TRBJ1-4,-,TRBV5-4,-,TGTGCCAGCAGCCGCCGCGGCCCGGGGGATGAAAAACTGTTTTTT,CASSRRGPGDEKLFF
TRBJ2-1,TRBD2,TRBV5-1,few,TGCGCCAGCAGCTCGGCACCGGGACTAGCGTATGAGCAGTTCTTC,CASSSAPGLAYEQFF
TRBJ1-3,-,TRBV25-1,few,TGTGCCAGCAGTGAATATCGGGGCTTTGGAAACACCATATATTTT,CASSEYRGFGNTIYF
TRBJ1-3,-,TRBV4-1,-,TGCGCCAGCAGCCAAGGACGACGGGAATCTGGAAACACCATATATTTT,CASSQGRRESGNTIYF
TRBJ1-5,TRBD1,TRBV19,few,TGTGCCAGTAGTATAAGACAGGGTTCCGGGAGCAATCAGCCCCAGCATTTT,CASSIRQGSGSNQPQHF
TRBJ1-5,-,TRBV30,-,TGTGCCTGGAGTCCAACTCGGACCCTCGCGAGGAGAGGGCCCCAGCATTTT,CAWSPTRTLARRGPQHF
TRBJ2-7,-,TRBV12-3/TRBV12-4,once,TGTGCCAGCAGTTTAGCTGGGCGGACCGAGCAGTACTTC,CASSLAGRTEQYF
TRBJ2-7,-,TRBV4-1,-,TGCGCCAGCAGCCAAGACCTCTTAAGTGAGCAGTACTTC,CASSQDLLSEQYF